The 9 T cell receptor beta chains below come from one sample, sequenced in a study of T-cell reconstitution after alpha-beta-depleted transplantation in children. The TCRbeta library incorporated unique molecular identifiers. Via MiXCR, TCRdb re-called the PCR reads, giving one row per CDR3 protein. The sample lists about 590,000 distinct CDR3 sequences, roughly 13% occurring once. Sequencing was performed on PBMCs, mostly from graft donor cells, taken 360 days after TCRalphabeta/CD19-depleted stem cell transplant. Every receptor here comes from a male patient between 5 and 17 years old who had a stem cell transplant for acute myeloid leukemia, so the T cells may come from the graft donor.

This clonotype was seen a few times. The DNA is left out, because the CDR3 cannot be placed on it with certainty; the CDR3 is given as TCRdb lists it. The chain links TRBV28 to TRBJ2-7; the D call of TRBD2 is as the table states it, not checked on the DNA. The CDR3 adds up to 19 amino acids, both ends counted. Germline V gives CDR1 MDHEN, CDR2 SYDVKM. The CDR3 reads CASSFGPGVAGGDSYEQYF.

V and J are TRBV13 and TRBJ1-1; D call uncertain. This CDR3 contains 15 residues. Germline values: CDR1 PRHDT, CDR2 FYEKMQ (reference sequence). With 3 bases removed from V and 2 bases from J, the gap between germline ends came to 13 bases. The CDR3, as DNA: TGTGCCAGCAGCTTTGACATCACACAAAACACTGAAGCTTTCTTT. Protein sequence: CASSFDITQNTEAFF.

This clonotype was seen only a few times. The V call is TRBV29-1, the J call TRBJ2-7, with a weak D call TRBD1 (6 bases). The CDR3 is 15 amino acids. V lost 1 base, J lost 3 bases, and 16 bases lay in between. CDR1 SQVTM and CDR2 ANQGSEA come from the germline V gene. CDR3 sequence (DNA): TGCAGCGTTGAAGGAAAGGACAGTGGCAGCTACGAGCAGTACTTC. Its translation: CSVEGKDSGSYEQYF.

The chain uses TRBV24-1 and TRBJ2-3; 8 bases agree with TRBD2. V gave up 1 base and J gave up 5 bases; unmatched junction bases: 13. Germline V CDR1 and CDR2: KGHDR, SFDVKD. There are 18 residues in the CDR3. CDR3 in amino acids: CATSDFRAREGGRDTQYF. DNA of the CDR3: TGTGCCACCAGTGATTTTCGTGCCCGGGAGGGAGGGCGAGATACGCAGTATTTT.

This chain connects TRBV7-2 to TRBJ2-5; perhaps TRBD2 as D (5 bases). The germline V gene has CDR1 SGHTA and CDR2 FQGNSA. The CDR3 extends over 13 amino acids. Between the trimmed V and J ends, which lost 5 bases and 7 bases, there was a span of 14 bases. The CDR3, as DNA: TGTGCCAGCAGCCTTCTAGCCAAGGGGACCCAGTACTTC. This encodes CASSLLAKGTQYF.

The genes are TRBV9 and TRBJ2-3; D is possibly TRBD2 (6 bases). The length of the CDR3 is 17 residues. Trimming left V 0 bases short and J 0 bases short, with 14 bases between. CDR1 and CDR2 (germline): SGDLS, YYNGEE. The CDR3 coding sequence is TGTGCCAGCAGCGTAGAGGGGTTAGCGGTCAGCACAGATACGCAGTATTTT. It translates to CASSVEGLAVSTDTQYF.

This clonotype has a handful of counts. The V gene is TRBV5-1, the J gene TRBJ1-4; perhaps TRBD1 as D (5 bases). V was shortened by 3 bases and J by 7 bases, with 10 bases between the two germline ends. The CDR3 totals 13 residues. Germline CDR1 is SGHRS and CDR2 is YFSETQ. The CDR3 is CASSSGRAEKLFF. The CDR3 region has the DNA TGCGCCAGCAGCTCGGGACGGGCTGAAAAACTGTTTTTT. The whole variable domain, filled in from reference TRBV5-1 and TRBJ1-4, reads KAGVTQTPRYLIKTRGQQVTLSCSPISGHRSVSWYQQTPGQGLQFLFEYFSETQRNKGNFPGRFSGRQFSNSRSEMNVSTLELGDSALYLCASSSGRAEKLFFGSGTQLSVL.

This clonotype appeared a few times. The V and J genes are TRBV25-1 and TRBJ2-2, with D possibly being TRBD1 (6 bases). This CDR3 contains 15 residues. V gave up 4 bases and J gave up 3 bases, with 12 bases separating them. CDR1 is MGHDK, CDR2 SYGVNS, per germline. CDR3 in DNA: TGTGCCAGCAGTGTAAACAGGGTTGACACCGGGGAGCTGTTTTTT. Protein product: CASSVNRVDTGELFF.

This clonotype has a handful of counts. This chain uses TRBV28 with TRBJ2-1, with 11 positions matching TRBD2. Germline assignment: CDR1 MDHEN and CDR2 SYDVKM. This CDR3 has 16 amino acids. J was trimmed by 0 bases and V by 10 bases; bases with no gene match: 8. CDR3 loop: CAILGLAGGSYNEQFF. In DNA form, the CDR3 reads TGTGCCATCCTGGGGCTAGCGGGAGGCTCCTACAATGAGCAGTTCTTC.